The 32 T cell receptor beta chains reported below all come from one sample, sequenced in a study of shared clonotypes between healthy human individuals. Generated by immunoSEQ multiplex PCR, the TCRdb table keeps only in-frame clones and is missing some. The sample shows over a million clones, approximately 97% of them seen only once. The specimen sequenced was naive CD4+ T cells sorted from blood. Subset indicated: CD45RA+ positively selected. All receptors come from a man under 40 in good health.

The chain recombines TRBV19 with TRBJ2-7; tentatively, D is TRBD1 or TRBD2 (5 bases each). This CDR3 has 14 residues. V lost 4 bases, J lost 2 bases, and 12 bases lay in between. CDR1 and CDR2 (germline): LNHDA, SQIVND (reference sequence). CDR3 sequence reads: CASSNRDVAYEQYF. The CDR3 DNA reads TGTGCCAGTAGTAACCGGGACGTCGCCTACGAGCAGTACTTC.

The table lists this clone with a count of one. Other DNA sequences in the same sample also yield this CDR3. The rearrangement links TRBV15 to TRBJ2-7; the D gene is possibly TRBD1 (6 bases). The CDR3 runs to 14 residues. Per germline, CDR1 LNHNV and CDR2 YYDKDF (reference sequence). Trimming cost V 0 bases and J 4 bases, with 10 bases left between them. The DNA for the CDR3 is TGTGCCACCAGCAGAGAAGGGGGTCCTTACGAGCAGTACTTC. Amino acids: CATSREGGPYEQYF.

On this clone itself: Other DNA sequences within the sample encode an identical CDR3. The chain joins TRBV5-1 to TRBJ2-6; D is unresolved. The CDR3 is 14 amino acids. The germline gives CDR1 SGHRS, CDR2 YFSETQ. V lost 4 bases to trimming and J lost 0 bases, with 5 bases between them. CDR3 residues: CASSPSSGANVLTF. The CDR3 DNA reads as TGCGCCAGCAGCCCAAGCTCTGGGGCCAACGTCCTGACTTTC.

The chain combines TRBV19 with TRBJ1-2; 9 nucleotides match TRBD1. Germline CDR1 is LNHDA and CDR2 is SQIVND (reference sequence). The V gene end was trimmed by 6 bases and the J gene end by 4 bases; junction bases not matched to a gene: 27. CDR3 length equals 21 residues. The CDR3 reads CASSLLPITGTGFAQAYGYTF. In DNA, the CDR3 is TGTGCCAGTAGCCTCCTTCCGATAACCGGGACAGGGTTTGCCCAAGCCTATGGCTACACCTTC.

This chain joins TRBV7-9 and TRBJ2-1, with D perhaps TRBD2 (6 bases). The V end was cut by 4 bases, the J end by 8 bases, with 15 bases between. Germline V CDR1 and CDR2: SEHNR, FQNEAQ (reference sequence). This CDR3 comprises 14 residues. This CDR3 is CASSWASGSDEQFF. CDR3 in DNA: TGTGCCAGCAGCTGGGCCAGCGGGTCTGATGAGCAGTTCTTC.

Only one count was recorded for this clone. Other DNA sequences in the sample encode the same CDR3. This rearrangement joins TRBV28 to TRBJ2-3; 10 bases are shared with TRBD2. V trimming: 8 bases; J trimming: 2 bases; junction bases outside the gene matches: 4. Germline lookup yields CDR1 MDHEN and CDR2 SYDVKM. CDR3 length: 14 amino acids. CDR3 nucleotides: TGTGCCAGCCGACTAGCGGGTCTCACAGATACGCAGTATTTT. Translation gives CASRLAGLTDTQYF.

The chain has TRBV5-1 and TRBJ1-2; TRBD1 matches at 7 bases. Trimming cost V 0 bases and J 8 bases; bases outside gene matches: 1. The CDR3 totals 12 residues. Germline CDR1 is SGHRS and CDR2 is YFSETQ. CDR3 nucleotides: TGCGCCAGCAGCTTGGAGGGGGCGGGCTACACCTTC. Its protein product is CASSLEGAGYTF.

The genes are TRBV10-1 and TRBJ2-7; 8 nucleotides align to TRBD2. The CDR3 contains 15 residues. Germline values: CDR1 WNHNN, CDR2 SYGVQD (reference sequence). The V segment lost 5 bases and the J segment 6 bases; nucleotides outside the gene matches: 12. DNA of the CDR3: TGCGCCAGCAGTCAGCGGGGGCTAGCGGCTCTCGAGCAGTACTTC. This codes for CASSQRGLAALEQYF.

This rearrangement joins TRBV7-9 to TRBJ2-3; 7 nucleotides line up with TRBD2. CDR1 and CDR2 from the germline V gene are SEHNR and FQNEAQ (reference sequence). The CDR3 has 16 amino acids. The ends lost 1 base at V and 2 bases at J; junction bases unmatched: 6. The CDR3 reads CASSLEGGINTDTQYF. The CDR3 DNA reads TGTGCCAGCAGCTTAGAGGGAGGGATAAACACAGATACGCAGTATTTT.

J is TRBJ2-5 and V is TRBV9, with D maybe TRBD2 (6 bases). Germline loops: CDR1 SGDLS, CDR2 YYNGEE. This CDR3 is built from 16 residues. V gave up 4 bases and J gave up 5 bases, with 21 bases separating them. The CDR3: CASSPIGFGSGETQYF. The CDR3 nucleotides are TGTGCCAGCAGCCCTATAGGCTTCGGGAGCGGCGAGACCCAGTACTTC.

The CDR3 nucleotides read TGTGCCAGCAGCTTAAGACCAGGGAATATCGGCTCCTACAATGAGCAGTTCTTC. This codes for CASSLRPGNIGSYNEQFF. The chain couples TRBV11-2 to TRBJ2-1; tentative D call: TRBD1 (5 bases). The CDR3 is 18 amino acids. Germline V gives CDR1 SGHAT, CDR2 FQNNGV. V gave up 2 bases and J gave up 0 bases, with 17 bases separating them.

The chain is built from TRBV5-1 and TRBJ2-7; maybe TRBD2 (5 bases). With 0 bases removed from V and 7 bases from J, the gap between germline ends came to 14 bases. The CDR3 length is 14 residues. Germline-derived CDR1 and CDR2 are SGHRS and YFSETQ. The CDR3 coding sequence is TGCGCCAGCAGCTTGGGACCGGAGGAGGATGAGCAGTACTTC. This gives the protein CASSLGPEEDEQYF. Full variable domain (remainder filled in from reference TRBV5-1 and TRBJ2-7): KAGVTQTPRYLIKTRGQQVTLSCSPISGHRSVSWYQQTPGQGLQFLFEYFSETQRNKGNFPGRFSGRQFSNSRSEMNVSTLELGDSALYLCASSLGPEEDEQYFGPGTRLTVT.

The table lists this clone with a count of one. The chain joins TRBV5-1 to TRBJ2-5; 7 nucleotides match TRBD2. Germline values: CDR1 SGHRS, CDR2 YFSETQ. Trimming cost V 0 bases and J 5 bases; bases outside gene matches: 7. The CDR3 has 15 residues. CDR3: CASSLGGRAAETQYF. DNA of the CDR3: TGCGCCAGCAGCTTGGGAGGGAGGGCTGCGGAGACCCAGTACTTC.

Concerning this clone itself: Sequence at one end of the junction differs from germline and may be a read error. V is TRBV27 and J is TRBJ1-1; D unclear. Germline CDR1 and CDR2: MNHEY and SMNVEV (reference sequence). The CDR3 length is 15 residues. The CDR3 DNA reads TGTGCCAGCAGTCTATCTGGACGTAGGGTACGAGAAGCTTTCTTT. Translating gives CASSLSGRRVREAFF.

V and J are TRBV28 and TRBJ1-2; the D gene is possibly TRBD1 (6 bases). Germline-derived CDR1 and CDR2 are MDHEN and SYDVKM. Trimming removed 8 bases from V and 6 bases from J, with 13 bases in between. CDR3 length equals 12 residues. The chain's CDR3 is CASLRQDHGYTF. The DNA of the CDR3 is TGTGCCAGCCTTCGACAGGACCATGGCTACACCTTC.

V and J are TRBV11-3 and TRBJ2-5, with 13 bases fitting TRBD2. The CDR3 covers 20 residues. The V gene's germline CDR1 is SGHNT and CDR2 YENEEA. The J segment lost 0 bases and the V segment lost 1 base, leaving 11 bases of the junction unmatched. The CDR3 coding sequence is TGTGCCAGCAGCTTAGGACTAGCGGGAGGACCCCACACTTACCAAGAGACCCAGTACTTC. Translation: CASSLGLAGGPHTYQETQYF.

V and J are TRBV4-3 and TRBJ2-5; 7 bases fit TRBD1. Unmatched junction bases numbered 5, after V lost 0 bases and J lost 7 bases. The CDR3 sequence is 14 residues long. Germline CDR1 and CDR2: LGHNA and YSLEER. The CDR3 loop is CASSQDWQGVTQYF. The CDR3 coding sequence is TGCGCCAGCAGCCAAGATTGGCAGGGGGTGACCCAGTACTTC.

This sequence joins TRBV10-3 and TRBJ2-3; 9 nucleotides agree with TRBD2. The ends lost 3 bases at V and 8 bases at J; junction bases unmatched: 15. CDR3 length: 17 residues. CDR1 and CDR2 from the germline V gene are ENHRY and SYGVKD. CDR3 nucleotide sequence: TGTGCCATCAGTGATGGTTCCGCGGGAGGGTTTCTTGGTACGCAGTATTTT. Translation gives CAISDGSAGGFLGTQYF.

The rearrangement links TRBV28 to TRBJ2-1, with TRBD1 as a possible D gene (6 bases). Trimming left V 2 bases short and J 8 bases short, with 13 bases between. Germline V gene data show CDR1 as MDHEN and CDR2 as SYDVKM. This CDR3 is 14 amino acids long. CDR3 in amino acids: CASSLQGSKDEQFF. The CDR3 DNA reads as TGTGCCAGCAGTTTACAGGGGTCTAAGGATGAGCAGTTCTTC. Looking up the rest from reference TRBV28 and TRBJ2-1 gives the full variable domain: DVKVTQSSRYLVKRTGEKVFLECVQDMDHENMFWYRQDPGLGLRLIYFSYDVKMKEKGDIPEGYSVSREKKERFSLILESASTNQTSMYLCASSLQGSKDEQFFGPGTRLTVL.

V is TRBV6-1 and J is TRBJ2-5, with 7 bases aligning to TRBD1. The junction had 4 bases not matched to a gene; V was cut back by 4 bases and J by 2 bases. CDR1 and CDR2 from the germline V gene are MNHNS and SASEGT. This CDR3 is built from 14 residues. CDR3: CASSVDRAQETQYF. DNA for the CDR3: TGTGCCAGCAGTGTCGACAGGGCGCAAGAGACCCAGTACTTC.

The genes are TRBV9 and TRBJ2-4; tentative D call: TRBD2 (6 bases). V was clipped by 3 bases and J by 9 bases, with 16 bases between them. The CDR3 contains 14 residues. CDR1 is SGDLS and CDR2 is YYNGEE in the germline V gene. In nucleotides, the CDR3 is TGTGCCAGCAGCGGGGAGAGGGGAGGTGGCATTCAGTACTTC. Translated: CASSGERGGGIQYF.

CDR3 region: CASSPAGHGSNEQFF. For the CDR3, the DNA is TGTGCCAGCAGTCCGGCGGGACACGGGTCCAATGAGCAGTTCTTC. The chain uses TRBV27 and TRBJ2-1; D tentatively reads TRBD1 or TRBD2 (6 bases each). The germline CDR1 and CDR2 sequences are MNHEY and SMNVEV (reference sequence). V lost 5 bases to trimming and J lost 6 bases, with 17 bases between them. This CDR3 spans 15 amino acids.

The chain uses TRBV7-2 and TRBJ1-2; D is ambiguous. CDR3 length: 17 amino acids. From germline, CDR1 is SGHTA and CDR2 FQGNSA. V was trimmed by 0 bases and J by 4 bases, leaving 18 bases between them. The CDR3, as DNA: TGTGCCAGCAGCTTAGCGGAGGGCCCAGTAAGGCTCTATGGCTACACCTTC. Translating gives CASSLAEGPVRLYGYTF.

The genes are TRBV6-5 and TRBJ2-5, with 8 bases fitting TRBD1. The V gene end was trimmed by 6 bases and the J gene end by 4 bases; junction bases not matched to a gene: 7. CDR1 is MNHEY and CDR2 is SVGAGI in the germline V gene. The CDR3 extends over 14 amino acids. CDR3 DNA sequence: TGTGCCAGCAGGGCGATTGACAGGGGAGAGACCCAGTACTTC. Its protein product is CASRAIDRGETQYF.

The chain joins TRBV11-2 to TRBJ2-3; D not resolved. The germline V and J ends were trimmed by 1 base and 1 base, with 9 bases remaining between them. Per germline, CDR1 SGHAT and CDR2 FQNNGV. The CDR3 totals 15 residues. This CDR3 reads CASSLVGHRTDTQYF. In DNA form, the CDR3 reads TGTGCCAGCAGCTTAGTTGGTCATCGCACAGATACGCAGTATTTT.

The CDR3 DNA is TGTGCCGAGAAAGAGTATTCCTACGAGCAGTACTTC. Translated: CAEKEYSYEQYF. J is TRBJ2-7 and V is TRBV7-9, with D uncertain. Trimming cost V 11 bases and J 1 base, with 12 bases left between them. The germline CDR1 and CDR2 sequences are SEHNR and FQNEAQ (reference sequence). The CDR3 consists of 12 residues.

The chain combines TRBV28 with TRBJ2-7, with TRBD2 matching over 7 bases. Germline V gene data show CDR1 as MDHEN and CDR2 as SYDVKM. Trimming at V came to 8 bases and at J to 2 bases, leaving 6 bases not matched to a gene. This CDR3 contains 13 residues. The CDR3 region is CASGGREPYEQYF. The CDR3 nucleotides read TGTGCCAGCGGAGGGCGGGAGCCCTACGAGCAGTACTTC. Full variable domain (outside the CDR3, taken from reference TRBV28 and TRBJ2-7): DVKVTQSSRYLVKRTGEKVFLECVQDMDHENMFWYRQDPGLGLRLIYFSYDVKMKEKGDIPEGYSVSREKKERFSLILESASTNQTSMYLCASGGREPYEQYFGPGTRLTVT.

The chain has TRBV6-6 and TRBJ2-2; possible D gene TRBD2, 6 bases. The CDR3 contains 14 residues. Germline V CDR1 and CDR2: MNHNY, SVGAGI (reference sequence). V gave up 6 bases and J gave up 3 bases, with 11 bases separating them. The CDR3 reads CASSPTGDTGELFF. The CDR3, as DNA: TGTGCCAGCAGCCCAACGGGGGACACCGGGGAGCTGTTTTTT.

The V gene is TRBV19, the J gene TRBJ2-4; D might be TRBD1 (6 bases). Germline V gene data show CDR1 as LNHDA and CDR2 as SQIVND (reference sequence). V was shortened by 3 bases and J by 0 bases, with 12 bases between the two germline ends. This CDR3 has 16 residues. CDR3 sequence: CASSIGTILAKNIQYF. The CDR3 bases are TGTGCCAGTAGTATTGGGACAATTCTAGCCAAAAACATTCAGTACTTC.

The rearrangement uses TRBV10-2 and TRBJ2-1; 7 nucleotides agree with TRBD2. In germline, CDR1 is WSHSY, CDR2 SAAADI. This CDR3 is built from 19 residues. V dropped 3 bases and J dropped 2; count of bases not matched to a gene: 16. CDR3 loop: CASSDPTRLLAPAYNEQFF. The DNA for the CDR3 is TGCGCCAGCAGTGACCCTACACGCTTACTAGCGCCTGCCTACAATGAGCAGTTCTTC.

The chain uses TRBV7-3 and TRBJ2-7, with 9 bases lining up with TRBD1. The J segment lost 4 bases and the V segment lost 0 bases, leaving 7 bases of the junction unmatched. Germline V gene data show CDR1 as SGHTA and CDR2 as FQGTGA. The CDR3 has 16 residues. DNA of the CDR3: TGTGCCAGCAGCTTAACGGGGACAGGGAGAATATACGAGCAGTACTTC. It codes for CASSLTGTGRIYEQYF.

The genes are TRBV7-9 and TRBJ2-1, with 9 bases matching TRBD2. With 8 bases clipped from V and 2 bases from J, the junction kept 7 bases outside the gene matches. Germline CDR1 and CDR2: SEHNR and FQNEAQ (reference sequence). The CDR3 runs 15 residues. The CDR3 here is CASHRLAAAYNEQFF. In nucleotides, the CDR3 is TGTGCCAGCCACAGACTAGCGGCTGCCTACAATGAGCAGTTCTTC.